This T cell receptor (beta chain) originates from a study of blood T cell repertoires in COVID-19. Under the authors' procedure: Estimation of nucleated cell counts relied on the amplification of reference gene primers. Some clones are missing from TCRdb's copy, which holds only in-frame ones; the method was immunoSEQ multiplex PCR. V, J and clone size were drawn from that table, and D and trimming were deduced from the DNA. The sample has around 270,000 clones, approximately 89% seen once. Adults between about 18 and 95 years of age took part from some 25 US areas. Participants reported their clinical history, and cohort assignment relied on those reports. Per germline, CDR1 KGHDR and CDR2 SFDVKD. The length of the CDR3 is 15 residues. V gave up 3 bases and J gave up 0 bases, with 9 bases separating them.

Sequencing was carried out using PBMCs or T cells enriched from blood (not recorded which). The rearrangement links TRBV24-1 to TRBJ2-3; D unclear. The TCR sequence derives from a woman in her 40s who had been exposed to COVID-19. CDR3: CATSDAATSTDTQYF. The CDR3 bases are TGTGCCACCAGTGATGCGGCGACTAGCACAGATACGCAGTATTTT.